This TCR beta chain was profiled in a study of blood T cell repertoires in COVID-19 (TCRdb year 2020). About the investigation overall: Samples covering the acute and convalescent phases of COVID-19 were provided by collaborators in the United States, Italy and Spain. The material from the prospective study consisted of cDNA or gDNA derived from T cells, B-cell-depleted T cells, or PBMCs. The dataset comprised deeply sampled blood TCRbeta repertoires from subjects exposed to, actively infected with, or recovered from COVID-19. The repertoires were made available in a free public database intended to serve as a resource for research on the immune response to SARS-CoV-2. Samples came from the ongoing ImmuneRACE study (first 160 participants) plus 1,254 subjects from 6 global collaborators. The sample metadata nearly always contained a de-identified subject ID, COVID-19 status, age in years and sex. Where available, HLA class I and class II types were taken from metadata supplied by the sample provider and were not determined by assay-based typing. Here is what the overall study found, with its caveats: The amount of clinical and demographic metadata varied by source and participant and was provided uncurated.

The immunoSEQ Assay, a bias-controlled multiplex PCR, was used to amplify TCRbeta CDR3 regions from genomic DNA. Processing in the source paper ran as follows. Within the assay, amplification of reference gene primers was used to estimate how many nucleated cells each sample contained. To quantify the absolute abundance of each unique TCRbeta CDR3 rearrangement, sequence reads were collapsed and filtered. For each sample, productive Simpson clonality was calculated by taking the square root of Simpson's diversity index across productive rearrangements. TCRdb took over this immuneACCESS table, retaining in-frame rearrangements with V and J assigned. Such tables are incomplete; in checked studies, under half of the missing clones stem from an unresolved V gene, and the remainder is unexplained. The V and J calls and clone size are taken from that table; D and trimming were inferred from the DNA. For this sample there are approximately 200,000 clones; 75% to 90% appear just once. 1.2% of the sample lies in the top ten.

The CDR3 numbers 15 residues from cysteine through phenylalanine. Only the CDR3 DNA stays, 45 bases, in frame from base 1. The germline V gene provides CDR1 MNHEY and CDR2 SVGAGI. The V end gives up 5 bases and the J end 5 bases, leaving 10 bases in the junction not matched to a gene. Details on this clone: Its antigen is unknown. No base-level quality is on record; no much larger clone is a single base apart.

In the prospective study, participants were about 18 to 100 years old, resided in about two dozen geographic areas of the United States, and were enrolled through a virtual design. In the prospective study, cohorts were assigned on the basis of participant-reported clinical history obtained from a screening survey and a study questionnaire. Recovered participants in ImmuneRACE Cohort 3 were defined as having two consecutive negative NP/OP PCR tests, clearance from a healthcare professional, or resolution of symptoms. Each participant in the prospective study had whole blood, serum and a nasopharyngeal or oropharyngeal swab collected by mobile phlebotomists. Participants in the prospective study had the option to provide additional blood draws and questionnaires over an approximately 2-month period. Blood samples from the prospective study were shipped frozen or at room temperature prior to DNA extraction.

This receptor was identified in a man aged 25-45 years who had recovered from COVID-19. Sequenced input: PBMCs or T cells enriched from blood (not recorded which). Recombination connected TRBV6-5 to TRBJ2-3, with TRBD1 identical over 7 junction bases. The encoded CDR3 is CASSNRQGGLDTQYF. In nucleotide form, the sequence is TGTGCCAGCAGTAATAGACAGGGTGGTTTAGATACGCAGTATTTT.